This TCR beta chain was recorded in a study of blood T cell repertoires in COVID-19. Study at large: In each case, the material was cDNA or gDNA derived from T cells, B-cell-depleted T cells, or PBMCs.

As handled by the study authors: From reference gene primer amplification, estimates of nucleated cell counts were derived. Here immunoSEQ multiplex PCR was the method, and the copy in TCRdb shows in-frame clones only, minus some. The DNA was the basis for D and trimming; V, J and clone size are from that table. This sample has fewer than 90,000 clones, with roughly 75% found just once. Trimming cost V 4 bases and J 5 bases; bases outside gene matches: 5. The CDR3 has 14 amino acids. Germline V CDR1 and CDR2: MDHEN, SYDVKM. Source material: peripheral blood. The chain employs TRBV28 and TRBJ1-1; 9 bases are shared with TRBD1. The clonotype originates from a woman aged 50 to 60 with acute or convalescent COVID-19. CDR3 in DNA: TGTGCCAGCAGTTACGACAGGGGGAGAACTGAAGCTTTCTTT. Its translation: CASSYDRGRTEAFF.